This T cell receptor (beta chain) was recorded in a study of a mutant IDH1 vaccine in newly diagnosed glioma. Overall study: Visit V12 was at week 35; visit V13 was at week 47.

This CDR3 region has 13 residues. V dropped 1 base and J dropped 5 bases, with 8 bases sitting between them. The germline gives CDR1 SGHNT, CDR2 YENEEA. Study findings and constraints: Variations in leading peripheral T cell clonotypes appeared to have no connection with pseudoprogression.

A note on this clone: Its matching antigen is unknown.

Produced via immunoSEQ multiplex PCR; TCRdb's table is partial and in-frame only. The data show tens of thousands of clones, 75% seen once. Time point in this sample: week 47, end of study. Vaccinated patients received 300 ug of mutant IDH1 20-mer peptide per dose, with topical imiquimod. The clonotype originates from a man aged 35-49 years with glioma. The J gene is TRBJ1-1, the V gene TRBV11-3; the D is unclear. The specimen comprised PBMCs, sampled from a glioma patient whose treatment included an IDH1 peptide vaccine. The CDR3 sequence is CASSLAGGTEAFF. The CDR3 DNA reads as TGTGCCAGCAGCTTAGCCGGCGGGACTGAAGCTTTCTTT.